This T cell receptor (beta chain) was identified in a study of PD-1 blockade in classical Hodgkin lymphoma. Study-level results: Only CD4+ TCR diversity, not CD8+, had risen significantly by C4D1.

With 5 bases clipped from V and 7 bases from J, the junction kept 8 bases outside the gene matches. The CDR3 runs to 13 residues. The germline V gene encodes CDR1 GTSNPN and CDR2 SVGIG (reference sequence). In every patient, relapse followed autologous stem cell transplantation, while exposure to brentuximab vedotin differed. Method: immunoSEQ multiplex PCR; TCRdb's copy keeps in-frame clones and lacks some. The profile shows fewer than 90,000 clones, 90% to 95% of them singletons. A note on this clone: What it recognizes is unknown.

The material sequenced was peripheral blood mononuclear cells (PBMCs), taken at baseline. The chain is built from TRBV30 and TRBJ1-5; 7 bases match TRBD1. This clonotype was obtained from a human donor with classical Hodgkin lymphoma. CDR3 sequence: CAWGRQGGQPQHF. In DNA, the CDR3 is TGTGCCTGGGGCAGACAGGGCGGACAGCCCCAGCATTTT.